Listed here are 28 T cell receptor beta chains from one sample, sequenced in a study of identical twins. Each CDR3 protein gets one entry after TCRdb re-called the 5' RACE reads with MiXCR. Of under 300,000 distinct CDR3 sequences listed, 5.5% to 7.5% were seen once; the top ten hold 13% to 15%. This same sample was also part of a study on T cells expressing NK-cell markers.

Sequenced material: CD8+ T cells sorted from blood. These receptors came from a woman aged 18 to 35 in good health.

A few counts support this clonotype. The V call is TRBV11-2, the J call TRBJ2-1; 13 positions match TRBD2. J lost 6 bases, V lost 4 bases, and 15 bases had no gene match. The CDR3 length is 19 residues. Germline V lookup: CDR1 SGHAT, CDR2 FQNNGV. Here the CDR3 DNA reads TGTGCCAGCAGCTCAATTTTACTAGCGGGAGGGCCCCCGGTCAATGAGCAGTTCTTC. Its protein is CASSSILLAGGPPVNEQFF.

This clonotype was seen a handful of times. This rearrangement joins TRBV11-3 to TRBJ2-7, with 7 bases identical to TRBD2. Germline CDR1 SGHNT, CDR2 YENEEA. The CDR3 length is 16 residues. Trimming cost V 0 bases and J 1 base; bases outside gene matches: 6. CDR3 residues: CASSLDGTTISYEQYF. The CDR3, as DNA: TGTGCCAGCAGCTTAGACGGGACTACCATTTCCTACGAGCAGTACTTC.

As concerns this clonotype: A read error is possible here, since a much larger clone lies one base away. The J gene is TRBJ2-2, the V gene TRBV5-1; D not certain. In germline, CDR1 is SGHRS, CDR2 YFSETQ. The CDR3 runs to 16 residues. This CDR3 is CANSPTTPTDTGELFF. CDR3 in DNA: TGCGCCAACAGCCCAACGACTCCCACTGATACCGGGGAGCTGTTTTTT.

The chain employs TRBV7-9 and TRBJ1-1, with 9 bases lining up with TRBD1. Germline V gives CDR1 SEHNR, CDR2 FQNEAQ (reference sequence). This CDR3 is 16 amino acids long. Trimming took 5 bases from V and 6 from J; bases not matched to a gene: 13. The CDR3 reads CASSPTSGQGFAEAFF. In DNA form, the CDR3 reads TGTGCCAGCAGCCCTACTTCGGGACAGGGCTTCGCTGAAGCTTTCTTT.

The V call is TRBV9, the J call TRBJ2-1; 10 bases match TRBD2. CDR3 length equals 14 residues. With V trimmed by 4 bases and J by 10 bases, 8 bases remained unmatched. CDR1 and CDR2 (germline): SGDLS, YYNGEE. The CDR3, as DNA: TGTGCCAGCAGCCCAAGCGGGAGGGAAACCGAGCAGTTCTTC. Translating gives CASSPSGRETEQFF.

This clonotype showed up many times. The chain joins TRBV21-1 to TRBJ1-5; the table's TRBD1 call for D was not verified on the DNA. TRBV21-1 is designated a pseudogene. The CDR3 is made up of 15 amino acids. CDR3 DNA: TGTGCCAGCAGCAAACGGACAGGGCTCGGGCAGCCCCAGCATTTT. Its protein is CASSKRTGLGQPQHF.

The chain links TRBV2 to TRBJ1-4; D is ambiguous. The CDR3 sequence is 16 residues long. CDR1 and CDR2 from the germline V gene are SNHLY and FYNNEI. Deletions cut 0 bases from V and 8 bases from J, with 16 bases between. For the CDR3, the DNA is TGTGCCAGCAGTGAAGCGCTTCGCAGTTCAACCGAAAAACTGTTTTTT. Its translation: CASSEALRSSTEKLFF.

The rearrangement joins TRBV11-2 to TRBJ2-1; D is unresolved. The V gene's germline CDR1 is SGHAT and CDR2 FQNNGV. The CDR3 runs 11 residues. V was shortened by 7 bases and J by 6 bases, with 7 bases between the two germline ends. CDR3 sequence: CASIIRNEQFF. The CDR3 coding sequence is TGTGCCAGCATCATTCGCAATGAGCAGTTCTTC.

The genes are TRBV7-9 and TRBJ1-4, with 10 bases aligning to TRBD1. Germline CDR1 and CDR2: SEHNR and FQNEAQ (reference sequence). The CDR3 contains 15 residues. Trimming at V came to 5 bases and at J to 8 bases, leaving 8 bases not matched to a gene. CDR3 in amino acids: CASSLMTGGVEKLFF. Here the CDR3 DNA reads TGTGCCAGCAGCCTCATGACAGGGGGCGTCGAAAAACTGTTTTTT.

This clonotype has only a few counts. The chain uses TRBV5-1 and TRBJ2-1, with D perhaps matching TRBD1 (6 bases). The V and J ends lost 5 bases and 6 bases respectively, with 18 bases between them. The CDR3 is 15 amino acids. Germline lookup yields CDR1 SGHRS and CDR2 YFSETQ. The CDR3 loop is CASSLSLTGSNEQFF. The CDR3, as DNA: TGCGCCAGCAGTCTGTCGCTAACAGGGAGCAATGAGCAGTTCTTC.

This clonotype was recorded at least ten times. V gene TRBV5-1 combines with J gene TRBJ1-1; the match to TRBD1 covers 7 bases. V lost 3 bases to trimming and J lost 4 bases; unmatched junction nucleotides: 6. The germline V gene encodes CDR1 SGHRS and CDR2 YFSETQ. The CDR3 is 14 residues long. This CDR3 reads CASSSIQGSTEAFF. CDR3 DNA sequence: TGCGCCAGCAGCTCGATACAGGGGAGCACTGAAGCTTTCTTT.

This clonotype was detected many times. The genes are TRBV12-3 or TRBV12-4 and TRBJ1-1; D gene uncertain. The CDR3 consists of 13 residues. V was clipped by 6 bases and J by 0 bases, with 8 bases between them. Here the CDR3 reads CASSLQMNTEAFF. The CDR3 coding sequence is TGTGCCAGCAGCCTTCAAATGAACACTGAAGCTTTCTTT.

This clonotype came up a few times. The chain joins TRBV20-1 to TRBJ1-1; a possible D gene is TRBD1 (6 bases). Germline values: CDR1 DFQATT, CDR2 SNEGSKA (reference sequence). With 2 bases removed from V and 11 bases from J, the gap between germline ends came to 18 bases. The CDR3 sequence is 13 residues long. CDR3 sequence: CSARNNNRVGAFF. The DNA of the CDR3 is TGCAGTGCTAGAAATAATAACAGGGTAGGGGCTTTCTTT.

The chain's CDR3 is CASSDRLAGEISYEQYF. In DNA, the CDR3 is TGTGCCAGCAGTGATCGGCTAGCGGGAGAGATCTCCTACGAGCAGTACTTC. V and J are TRBV2 and TRBJ2-7, with 10 bases matching TRBD2. CDR1 is SNHLY and CDR2 is FYNNEI in the germline V gene. This CDR3 region has 17 residues. V trimming: 3 bases; J trimming: 0 bases; junction bases outside the gene matches: 8.

The sample holds a few counts of this clonotype. V usage is TRBV4-1 and J usage is TRBJ1-1; perhaps TRBD1 as D (5 bases). Germline lookup yields CDR1 MGHRA and CDR2 YSYEKL. The germline V and J ends were trimmed by 4 bases and 7 bases, with 16 bases remaining between them. The CDR3 is 14 residues long. In DNA, the CDR3 is TGCGCCAGCAGCCCCCTCCCGGGGGAGGATGAAGCTTTCTTT. This translates into CASSPLPGEDEAFF.

In this sample, this clonotype turned up a few times. The genes are TRBV20-1 and TRBJ2-7, with TRBD1 identical over 8 bases. The trim removed 6 bases at V and 4 bases at J, leaving 2 bases unmatched. The germline V gene encodes CDR1 DFQATT and CDR2 SNEGSKA (reference sequence). The CDR3 extends over 11 amino acids. CDR3 amino acids: CSAWDRYEQYF. The CDR3 DNA is TGCAGTGCCTGGGACAGGTACGAGCAGTACTTC.

The chain combines TRBV15 with TRBJ2-3; tentatively, D is TRBD2 (5 bases). The germline V gene encodes CDR1 LNHNV and CDR2 YYDKDF (reference sequence). This CDR3 contains 16 residues. V lost 1 base, J lost 0 bases, and 11 bases lay in between. The chain's CDR3 is CATSRASGSSTDTQYF. Here the CDR3 DNA reads TGTGCCACCAGCAGAGCAAGCGGCTCTAGCACAGATACGCAGTATTTT.

The rearrangement uses TRBV27 and TRBJ2-7; 11 bases map to TRBD2. The V gene end was trimmed by 6 bases and the J gene end by 2 bases; junction bases not matched to a gene: 3. This CDR3 spans 14 amino acids. Germline CDR1 and CDR2: MNHEY and SMNVEV (reference sequence). The CDR3 spells CASRIAGGPYEQYF. The CDR3 region has the DNA TGTGCCAGCAGAATAGCGGGAGGGCCCTACGAGCAGTACTTC.

In its sample, this clonotype was seen a few times. The J gene is TRBJ2-3, the V gene TRBV29-1, with D perhaps matching TRBD2 (6 bases). Germline CDR1 and CDR2: SQVTM and ANQGSEA. This CDR3 region has 14 residues. V was clipped by 5 bases and J by 0 bases, with 12 bases between them. This CDR3 is CSVFPSDSTDTQYF. The CDR3 nucleotides read TGCAGCGTTTTCCCTAGCGATAGCACAGATACGCAGTATTTT.

This clonotype was found many times. The genes are TRBV7-9 and TRBJ1-1; D gene ambiguous. Trimming took off 5 bases at V and 3 bases at J, with 13 bases between the two ends. Germline V lookup: CDR1 SEHNR, CDR2 FQNEAQ (reference sequence). The CDR3 contains 14 residues. CDR3 in DNA: TGTGCCAGCAGCCCCCGCCAACAGTACACTGAAGCTTTCTTT. Its translation is CASSPRQQYTEAFF.

In its sample, this clonotype was seen many times. In DNA, the CDR3 is TGTGCCAGCAGTCCCAGACAGGGCTATCAGCCCCAGCATTTT. Translation: CASSPRQGYQPQHF. This chain uses TRBV27 with TRBJ1-5; 7 bases are a match to TRBD1. The CDR3 is 14 amino acids. In germline, CDR1 is MNHEY, CDR2 SMNVEV (reference sequence). V shed 5 bases and J 5 bases; nucleotides not matched to a gene: 6.

This clonotype was detected ten times or more. The chain recombines TRBV4-3 with TRBJ1-5, with a tentative D call TRBD1 (5 bases). Germline CDR1 and CDR2: LGHNA and YSLEER. The V end was cut by 4 bases, the J end by 7 bases, with 17 bases between. The CDR3 totals 15 residues. The CDR3 reads CASSPTNGADQPQHF. CDR3 nucleotides: TGCGCCAGCAGCCCGACGAACGGGGCTGACCAGCCCCAGCATTTT.

This clonotype was seen many times. One end of the junction is discordant with germline, which a read error may explain. The genes are TRBV12-3 or TRBV12-4 and TRBJ2-4, with 7 bases identical to TRBD1. The CDR3 spans 13 residues. The CDR3 sequence is CASSSGGGGREHF. CDR3 nucleotide sequence: TGTGCCAGCAGCTCAGGGGGTGGTGGCAGGGAGCACTTC.

This clonotype was recorded at least ten times. CDR3 in DNA: TGCGCCAGCAGCCAAGGAATTTTTGTAACTAGCGGGAGGAACGAAAACATTCAGTACTTC. Protein sequence: CASSQGIFVTSGRNENIQYF. The J gene is TRBJ2-4, the V gene TRBV4-3; 12 bases map to TRBD2. Trimming cost V 1 base and J 5 bases; bases outside gene matches: 15. Germline lookup yields CDR1 LGHNA and CDR2 YSLEER. The CDR3 consists of 20 residues.

This clonotype was counted at least ten times. V and J are TRBV12-3 or TRBV12-4 and TRBJ2-3; 9 bases map to TRBD1. With 6 bases clipped from V and 0 bases from J, the junction kept 4 bases outside the gene matches. CDR3 size: 15 residues. CDR3 residues: CASSIQGASTDTQYF. The DNA for the CDR3 is TGTGCCAGCAGCATACAGGGGGCAAGCACAGATACGCAGTATTTT.

CDR3 in amino acids: CASSVGARGHGEAFF. The CDR3 coding sequence is TGTGCCAGCAGCGTAGGGGCCAGAGGGCACGGAGAGGCTTTCTTT. V gene TRBV9 combines with J gene TRBJ1-1; D gene ambiguous. This CDR3 is 15 amino acids long. V was shortened by 0 bases and J by 11 bases, with 20 bases between the two germline ends. Per the germline V gene, CDR1 is SGDLS and CDR2 is YYNGEE.

V and J are TRBV27 and TRBJ1-5, with 7 bases aligning to TRBD1. The CDR3 runs 16 residues. With 6 bases clipped from V and 2 bases from J, the junction kept 10 bases outside the gene matches. Looked up from germline, CDR1 is MNHEY and CDR2 is SMNVEV (reference sequence). CDR3 sequence reads: CASRTEGAGGNQPQHF. DNA of the CDR3: TGTGCCAGCAGAACCGAGGGGGCTGGGGGCAATCAGCCCCAGCATTTT.

The chain couples TRBV12-3 or TRBV12-4 to TRBJ2-1; 10 bases align to TRBD2. The CDR3 spans 18 residues. Trimming took 1 base from V and 3 from J; bases not matched to a gene: 9. CDR3 protein: CASSLVVAGGRRYNEQFF. DNA of the CDR3: TGTGCCAGCAGTTTAGTTGTAGCGGGAGGCCGCCGCTACAATGAGCAGTTCTTC.